This TCR beta chain was sequenced for a study of T cell responses to AZD1222 COVID-19 vaccine. Study outcomes and limitations: Repertoires were obtained solely post-peak T cell response.

Worth noting for this clone: The target antigen is unknown.

Germline V lookup: CDR1 SGHNT, CDR2 YYREEE (reference sequence). V lost 4 bases and J 8 bases, leaving 15 bases between the germline ends. This CDR3 has 13 amino acids. Assay: immunoSEQ multiplex PCR; the TCRdb copy retains only in-frame clones and omits some. Here the sample spans over 120,000 clones, approximately 90% being singletons. The chain uses TRBV5-4 and TRBJ1-2; D remains unclear. The source was peripheral blood, collected 28 days after the second AZD1222 dose. The TCR was taken from an adult who received the AZD1222 COVID-19 vaccine. CDR3 nucleotide sequence: TGTGCCAGCAGCCCCGGGTCCCGCGGGGGCTACACCTTC. Its translation is CASSPGSRGGYTF.